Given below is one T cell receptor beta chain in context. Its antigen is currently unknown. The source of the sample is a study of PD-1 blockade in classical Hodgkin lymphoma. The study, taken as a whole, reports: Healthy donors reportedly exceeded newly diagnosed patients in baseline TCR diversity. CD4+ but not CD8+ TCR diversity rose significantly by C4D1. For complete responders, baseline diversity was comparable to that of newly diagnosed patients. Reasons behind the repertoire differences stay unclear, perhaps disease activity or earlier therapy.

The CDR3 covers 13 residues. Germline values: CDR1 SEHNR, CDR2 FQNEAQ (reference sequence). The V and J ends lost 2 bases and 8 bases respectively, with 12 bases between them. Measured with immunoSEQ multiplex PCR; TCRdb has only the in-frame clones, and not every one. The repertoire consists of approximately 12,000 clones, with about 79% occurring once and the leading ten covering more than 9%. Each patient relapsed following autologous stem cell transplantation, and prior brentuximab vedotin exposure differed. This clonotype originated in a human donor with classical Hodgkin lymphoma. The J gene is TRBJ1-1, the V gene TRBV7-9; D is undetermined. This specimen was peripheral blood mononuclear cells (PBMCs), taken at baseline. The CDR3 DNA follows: TGTGCCAGCAGCTTAACCCGCCGACCCGAAGCTTTCTTT. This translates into CASSLTRRPEAFF.